This T cell receptor beta chain was recorded in a study of T cell clonality in common variable immunodeficiency. This clone was seen at least ten times. The read terminates 3 residues ahead of where the CDR3 ends, so the germline J gene completes it. Clones were sequenced by immunoSEQ multiplex PCR, and TCRdb holds only the in-frame ones, with some missing. The specimen has more than 30,000 clones, none found just once. Trimming removed 3 bases at V and 0 bases at J, with 18 bases between. The CDR3 totals 18 residues. Germline V gives CDR1 LNHDA, CDR2 SQIVND (reference sequence). This sequence was found in a person aged 18 to 70 in good health. Sample: peripheral blood mononuclear cells. This sequence joins TRBV19 and TRBJ1-5, with D tentatively TRBD1 (6 bases). The chain's CDR3 is CASSMWAGAHDSNQPQHF. CDR3 DNA, as far as it was read: TGTGCCAGTAGTATGTGGGCAGGGGCTCATGATAGCAATCAGCCC.